These T cell receptor beta chains were read from a single sample in a study of OX40 agonist ivuxolimab in advanced cancers. Generated by immunoSEQ multiplex PCR, the TCRdb table keeps only in-frame clones and is missing some. The table shows approximately 100,000 clones, with 90% occurring only once. Sequencing was performed on CD4+ or CD8+ T cells sorted from blood, taken in a trial of the OX40 agonist ivuxolimab. The receptors stem from an adult with an advanced solid tumor such as melanoma, head and neck, liver or kidney cancer. CDR3s include the opening cysteine and the closing phenylalanine or tryptophan. Fields, in order: clone size, V gene, CDR3 protein. A row's size may be missing; if present it is once, few, many or a size class.

size: NA; V: TRBV10-3; CDR3: CATHGSGSYNEQFF
size: NA; V: TRBV7-2; CDR3: CASTRTGLYGYTF
size: once; V: TRBV6-6; CDR3: CASTRTSGAYEQYF
size: NA; V: TRBV6-6; CDR3: CASSRDSGIGYTF
size: NA; V: TRBV30; CDR3: CAWSSDRVSTGELFF
size: NA; V: TRBV4-1; CDR3: CASSQGSGSSLKETQYF
size: NA; V: TRBV4-2; CDR3: CASRDPPGEQFF
size: NA; V: TRBV2; CDR3: CASSKREAGGTPQYF
size: NA; V: TRBV5-4; CDR3: CASSTRDSGANVLTF
size: NA; V: TRBV15; CDR3: CATSRDDGPPKQYF
size: NA; V: TRBV29-1; CDR3: CSVATGRHQPQHF
size: NA; V: TRBV11-2; CDR3: CASSLNGLAYEQYF
size: NA; V: TRBV6-5; CDR3: CASSYLGQGNEKLFF
size: NA; V: TRBV10-3; CDR3: CAISESFLEEQFF
size: NA; V: TRBV4-3; CDR3: CASSQDRLINQPQHF
size: NA; V: TRBV27; CDR3: CASTKKGLTGNNEQFF
size: NA; V: TRBV10-2; CDR3: CASRTGGGSQPQHF
size: NA; V: TRBV7-2; CDR3: CASSRRTIGISYNEQFF
size: NA; V: TRBV5-4; CDR3: CASSSQQGSYEQYF
size: NA; V: TRBV5-4; CDR3: CASSSDSGTDTQYF
size: NA; V: TRBV21-1; CDR3: CASRKGWGLRGQYF
size: NA; V: TRBV6-5; CDR3: CASGHQPQHF
size: NA; V: TRBV2; CDR3: CASSDDGAGYEQYF
size: NA; V: TRBV6-1; CDR3: CASRRTGGTDTQYF
size: NA; V: TRBV7-2; CDR3: CASSRSGSYEQYF
size: NA; V: TRBV7-9; CDR3: CASSSGRYSGNTIYF
size: NA; V: TRBV18; CDR3: CASSLGLEGKNIQYF
size: once; V: TRBV4-3; CDR3: CASSQVGGSGANVLTF